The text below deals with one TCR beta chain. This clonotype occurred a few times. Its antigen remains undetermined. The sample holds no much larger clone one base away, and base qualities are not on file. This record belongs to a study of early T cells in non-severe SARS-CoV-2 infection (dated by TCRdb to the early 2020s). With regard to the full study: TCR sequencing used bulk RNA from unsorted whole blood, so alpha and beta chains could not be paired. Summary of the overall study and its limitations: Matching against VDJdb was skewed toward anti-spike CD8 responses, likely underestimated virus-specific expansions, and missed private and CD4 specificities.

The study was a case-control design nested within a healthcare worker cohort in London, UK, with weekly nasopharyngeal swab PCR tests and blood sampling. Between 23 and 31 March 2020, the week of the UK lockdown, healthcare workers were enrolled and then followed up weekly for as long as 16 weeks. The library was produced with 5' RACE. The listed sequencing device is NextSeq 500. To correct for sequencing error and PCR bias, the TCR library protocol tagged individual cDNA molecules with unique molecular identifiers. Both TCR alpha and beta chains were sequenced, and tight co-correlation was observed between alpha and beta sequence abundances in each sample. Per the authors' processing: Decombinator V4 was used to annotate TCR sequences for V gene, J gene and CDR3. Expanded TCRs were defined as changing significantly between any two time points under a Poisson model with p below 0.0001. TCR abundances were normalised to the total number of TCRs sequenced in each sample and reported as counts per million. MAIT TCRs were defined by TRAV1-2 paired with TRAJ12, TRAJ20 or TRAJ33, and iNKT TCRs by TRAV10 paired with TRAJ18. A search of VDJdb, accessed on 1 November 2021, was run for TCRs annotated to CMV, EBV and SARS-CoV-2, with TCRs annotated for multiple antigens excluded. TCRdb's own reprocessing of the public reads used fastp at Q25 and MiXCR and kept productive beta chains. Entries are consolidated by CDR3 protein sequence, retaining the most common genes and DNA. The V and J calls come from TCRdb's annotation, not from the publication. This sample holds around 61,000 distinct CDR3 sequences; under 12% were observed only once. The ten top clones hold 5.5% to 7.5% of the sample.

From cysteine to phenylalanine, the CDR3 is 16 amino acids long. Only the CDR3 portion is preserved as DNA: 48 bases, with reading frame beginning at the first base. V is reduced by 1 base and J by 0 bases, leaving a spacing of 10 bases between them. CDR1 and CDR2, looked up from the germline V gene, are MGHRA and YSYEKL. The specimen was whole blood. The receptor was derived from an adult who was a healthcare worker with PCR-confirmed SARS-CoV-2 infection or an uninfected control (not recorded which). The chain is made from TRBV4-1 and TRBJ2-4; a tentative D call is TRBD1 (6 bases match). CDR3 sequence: CASSQVPGAAKNIQYF. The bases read TGCGCCAGCAGCCAAGTCCCAGGGGCAGCCAAAAACATTCAGTACTTC.